These T cell receptor beta chains were read from a single sample in a study of T cells in Graves' hyperthyroidism and ophthalmopathy. A single record per CDR3 protein comes from TCRdb applying MiXCR to the multiplex PCR reads. Of 300,000 to 400,000 distinct CDR3 sequences listed, more than 11% are singletons. Sequencing used blood. Receptors originate from a woman in her fifties or sixties with Graves' hyperthyroidism. Both conserved end residues are part of each CDR3. The D gene is left open where the match is weak. Some rows have no size entry. The others give once, few or many, or a class for an expanded clone.

clone size,V gene,D gene,J gene,CDR3 DNA,CDR3 protein
many,TRBV20-1,TRBD1,TRBJ2-7,TGCAGTGCTAGTCCCCCAGGGGGTGAAAACGAGCAGTACTTC,CSASPPGGENEQYF
few,TRBV10-2,TRBD2,TRBJ2-7,TGCGCCAGCGGACTAGCGGGAGTGGCCTACGAGCAGTACTTC,CASGLAGVAYEQYF
many,TRBV10-3,NA,TRBJ1-2,TGTGCCATCAGTGACTACAGGGAGAACTATGGCTACACCTTC,CAISDYRENYGYTF
many,TRBV28,TRBD2,TRBJ2-2,TGTGCCAGCAGTCGACTAGCGGGGAACACCGGGGAGCTGTTTTTT,CASSRLAGNTGELFF
many,TRBV11-2,TRBD2,TRBJ2-7,TGTGCCAGCAGCCCAATCCGGGGGGAATGGGAGCAGTACTTC,CASSPIRGEWEQYF
NA,TRBV2,TRBD1,TRBJ2-2,TGTGCCAGCAAGGGACAGGGGGCTACCGGGGAGCTGTTTTTT,CASKGQGATGELFF
many,TRBV28,NA,TRBJ2-7,TGTGCCAGCAGTTTGGCAGGGGTTTGGAACCCTCAGGAGCAGTACTTC,CASSLAGVWNPQEQYF
many,TRBV28,NA,TRBJ2-1,TGTGCCAGCAGTCTCGGGACACTAAATCTCAATGAGCAGTTCTTC,CASSLGTLNLNEQFF
many,TRBV28,TRBD2,TRBJ2-3,TGTGCCAGCAGACCAGTAGCGGGAGCTAGGGGCACAGATACGCAGTATTTT,CASRPVAGARGTDTQYF
NA,TRBV2,TRBD2,TRBJ2-5,TGTGCCAGCAGCTGGACTAGCACACAAGAGACCCAGTACTTC,CASSWTSTQETQYF
few,TRBV6-1,NA,TRBJ2-3,TGTGCCACGCGACTAGACTACACAGATACGCAGTATTTT,CATRLDYTDTQYF
NA,TRBV2,NA,TRBJ2-2,TGTGCCAGCAGCACTCAGGGTTCCGGGGAGCTGTTTTTT,CASSTQGSGELFF
many,TRBV3-1,NA,TRBJ2-5,TGTGCCAGCAGCCAAGACTCTTTAGCTGCCGGGCAAGAGACCCAGTACTTC,CASSQDSLAAGQETQYF
NA,TRBV19,NA,TRBJ1-5,TGTGCCAGTAGTATTGGCGCAAGCAATCAGCCCCAGCATTTT,CASSIGASNQPQHF
many,TRBV6-2/TRBV6-3,TRBD2,TRBJ2-7,TGTGCCAGCGAAGATTATAGCGGGAGGGGGACCTACGAGCAGTACTTC,CASEDYSGRGTYEQYF
NA,TRBV3-1,NA,TRBJ2-3,TGTGCCAGCAGCCAAGCGGGGGCGAACACAGATACGCAGTATTTT,CASSQAGANTDTQYF
NA,TRBV19,NA,TRBJ1-1,TGTGCCAGTAGTAAACGGACAAGCACTGAAGCTTTCTTT,CASSKRTSTEAFF
many,TRBV9,NA,TRBJ2-2,TGTGCCAGCAGCCCGACGGGACTCAACACCGGGGAGCTGTTTTTT,CASSPTGLNTGELFF
once,TRBV6-1,NA,TRBJ2-2,TGTGCCAGCATGCATATTTCCGGGCCCCATGACACCGGGGAGCTGTTTTTT,CASMHISGPHDTGELFF
many,TRBV11-2,NA,TRBJ2-7,TGTGCCAGCAGCTTAAACTCTGGCAGAACCTACGAGCAGTACTTC,CASSLNSGRTYEQYF
many,TRBV20-1,TRBD2,TRBJ2-7,TGCAGTGCTACTAGCGGGGGCTACTACGAGCAGTACTTC,CSATSGGYYEQYF
many,TRBV18,NA,TRBJ1-4,TGTGCCAGCTCACGAGAGGAGGCGGAAAAACTGTTTTTT,CASSREEAEKLFF
many,TRBV12-3/TRBV12-4,TRBD2,TRBJ2-3,TGTGCCAGCACCCGGCGCGGGAGGGCCGCAGATACGCAGTATTTT,CASTRRGRAADTQYF
few,TRBV6-1,TRBD2,TRBJ2-7,TGTGCCAGCAGTAGCGGGAGTTCTAATGGCTACGAGCAGTACTTC,CASSSGSSNGYEQYF
few,TRBV7-3,TRBD1,TRBJ2-2,TGTGCCAGCAAGGACAGGGGTTATACCGGGGAGCTGTTTTTT,CASKDRGYTGELFF
many,TRBV3-1,NA,TRBJ2-1,TGTGCCAGCAGCCCCTTAAACAATCCCTCCTACAATGAGCAGTTCTTC,CASSPLNNPSYNEQFF
many,TRBV9,NA,TRBJ2-7,TGTGCCAGCAGCGTAGGAGACTTGCCCTACGAGCAGTACTTC,CASSVGDLPYEQYF
few,TRBV4-1,NA,TRBJ2-1,TGCGCCAGCAGCCAAGATTTGAGTTTATTTCACAATGAGCAGTTCTTC,CASSQDLSLFHNEQFF
many,TRBV2,TRBD2,TRBJ2-1,TGTGCCAGCAGCCCGCCTAGCGGGGGTATGAGGTTGCAGTTCTTC,CASSPPSGGMRLQFF
many,TRBV5-1,NA,TRBJ1-1,TGCGCCAGCAGCCCGACCACAGGAGGCACTGAAGCTTTCTTT,CASSPTTGGTEAFF
many,TRBV12-5,NA,TRBJ2-4,TGTGCTAGTGGTTTGGTAGTCACCCGACTGGCCAAAAACATTCAGTACTTC,CASGLVVTRLAKNIQYF
many,TRBV15,TRBD2,TRBJ2-7,TGTGCCACCAGCAGAGATCTGGCTAGCGGGGACGAGCAGTACTTC,CATSRDLASGDEQYF
NA,TRBV28,TRBD2,TRBJ2-1,TGTGCCAGCATGCTAGCGGGAGGGCATGAGCAGTTCTTC,CASMLAGGHEQFF
many,TRBV28,NA,TRBJ2-2,TGTGCCAGCAGTTTATGGCCTCACGGGGAGCTGTTTTTT,CASSLWPHGELFF
many,TRBV11-2,TRBD2,TRBJ2-7,TGTGCCAGCAGCCCACGAGGGACTAACCCAACCTACGAGCAGTACTTC,CASSPRGTNPTYEQYF
NA,TRBV7-6,TRBD2,TRBJ2-2,TGTGCCAGCAGGCCGACTAGCGGGAGGGCCACCGGGGAGCTGTTTTTT,CASRPTSGRATGELFF
NA,TRBV7-2,NA,TRBJ1-2,TGTGCCAGCAGCCCCCAGGGTTGGGGCGGCGGCTACACCTTC,CASSPQGWGGGYTF
NA,TRBV20-1,NA,TRBJ1-5,TGCAGTGCTAGAGATCTCACGGGGGGCAATCAGCCCCAGCATTTT,CSARDLTGGNQPQHF
NA,TRBV19,TRBD1,TRBJ2-7,TGTGCCAGTAGACACAGACAGGGCGCCTACGAGCAGTACTTC,CASRHRQGAYEQYF
many,TRBV5-1,TRBD2,TRBJ2-7,TGCGCCAGCAGCTCACTAGCGGGAGCAAGCGAGCAGTACTTC,CASSSLAGASEQYF
few,TRBV6-1,TRBD2,TRBJ2-3,TGTGCCAGCAGTGGACGGGAGGGGGTAGATACGCAGTATTTT,CASSGREGVDTQYF
many,TRBV27,NA,TRBJ2-7,TGTGCCAGCAGTTTTAGGGAGGCCTACGAGCAGTACTTC,CASSFREAYEQYF
many,TRBV11-2,TRBD2,TRBJ2-3,TGTGCCAGCCGGAGCGGCGGGAGGGCCCAGAAAGATACGCAGTATTTT,CASRSGGRAQKDTQYF
many,TRBV2,NA,TRBJ1-2,TGTGCCAGCGGCGACAGCATTGCGTATGGGGGCTACACCTTC,CASGDSIAYGGYTF
few,TRBV10-3,NA,TRBJ1-4,TGTGCCACCTCTACGGAGTACAATGAAAAACTGTTTTTT,CATSTEYNEKLFF
many,TRBV18,TRBD2,TRBJ2-1,TGTGCCAGCTCGCTCAGGGAGGGCGGCAACAATGAGCAGTTCTTC,CASSLREGGNNEQFF
many,TRBV4-1,TRBD1,TRBJ1-2,TGCGCCAGCAGCCAAACTGGGTCAGGGGGGATCGATGGCTACACCTTC,CASSQTGSGGIDGYTF
NA,TRBV7-9,TRBD2,TRBJ2-3,TGTGCCAGCAGCTCCCCACTAGCGGGAGGGCCTAGCACAGATACGCAGTATTTT,CASSSPLAGGPSTDTQYF
NA,TRBV19,NA,TRBJ1-2,TGTGCCAGTAGTAACGCGCAAGCCTATGGCTACACCTTC,CASSNAQAYGYTF
many,TRBV28,TRBD1,TRBJ2-5,TGTGCCAGCAGATCGGGACAGGGGCAACAAGAGACCCAGTACTTC,CASRSGQGQQETQYF
few,TRBV27,NA,TRBJ2-1,TGTGCCAGCAGTCCAAGGAGTATGTACAATGAGCAGTTCTTC,CASSPRSMYNEQFF
many,TRBV5-1,TRBD1,TRBJ1-2,TGCGCCAGCTTGGCCTACAGGGGTGATGGCTACACCTTC,CASLAYRGDGYTF
many,TRBV4-1,TRBD2,TRBJ2-1,TGCGCCAGCAGCCACCCCGGGCTAGCGGCGGGGAGCTCCTACAATGAGCAGTTCTTC,CASSHPGLAAGSSYNEQFF
few,TRBV2,NA,TRBJ2-2,TGTGCCAGCAGTGAGGCCCCTTCCGGGGAGCTGTTTTTT,CASSEAPSGELFF
NA,TRBV9,NA,TRBJ2-1,TGTGCCAGCAGCGTGGAAAATCGCAATGAGCAGTTCTTC,CASSVENRNEQFF
many,TRBV12-3/TRBV12-4,TRBD2,TRBJ2-1,TGTGCCAGCAGTTTTTACGGACTAGCGGGAGATGAGCAGTTCTTC,CASSFYGLAGDEQFF
few,TRBV15,TRBD1,TRBJ1-1,TGTGCCACCAGCAGATCAGGGACAGCCCATGGCACTGAAGCTTTCTTT,CATSRSGTAHGTEAFF
many,TRBV3-1,NA,TRBJ1-6,TGTGCCAGCAGCCAATCCCACGTAGGGGTTCATTCACCCCTCCACTTT,CASSQSHVGVHSPLHF
NA,TRBV5-1,NA,TRBJ2-1,TGCGCCAGCATCTTGGAATTGGGCTCCAAGAATGAGCAGTTCTTC,CASILELGSKNEQFF
many,TRBV20-1,TRBD2,TRBJ2-7,TGCAGTGCTAGACTCCCGGGACTAGCGGTACCCTACGAGCAGTACTTC,CSARLPGLAVPYEQYF